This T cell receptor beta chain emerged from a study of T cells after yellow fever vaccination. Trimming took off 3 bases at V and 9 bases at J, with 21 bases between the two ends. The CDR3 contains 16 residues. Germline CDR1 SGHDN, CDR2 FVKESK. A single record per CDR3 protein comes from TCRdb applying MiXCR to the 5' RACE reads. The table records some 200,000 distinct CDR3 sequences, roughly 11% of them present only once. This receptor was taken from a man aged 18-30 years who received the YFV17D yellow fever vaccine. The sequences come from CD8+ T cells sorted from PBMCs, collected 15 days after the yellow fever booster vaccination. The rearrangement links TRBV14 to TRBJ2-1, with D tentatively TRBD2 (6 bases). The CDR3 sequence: CASSHIGSVVGGEQFF. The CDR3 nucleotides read TGTGCCAGCAGCCACATAGGCTCTGTGGTGGGGGGTGAGCAGTTCTTC.